The 19 T cell receptor beta chains given below trace back to one sample, sequenced in a study of OX40 agonist ivuxolimab in advanced cancers. TCRdb's copy holds only in-frame clones and misses some; the assay was immunoSEQ multiplex PCR. This sample yields some 30,000 clones, of which around 90% are seen a single time; over 4% belongs to the top ten. Sequences were derived from CD4+ or CD8+ T cells sorted from blood, sampled in a trial of the OX40 agonist ivuxolimab. The origin of the receptors is an adult with an advanced solid tumor such as melanoma, head and neck, liver or kidney cancer.

CDR3 bases: TGTGCCAGCAGTTATATGGGCGGGGGGGCATCCTACGAGCAGTACGTC. Its translation: CASSYMGGGASYEQYV. The genes are TRBV6-6 and TRBJ2-7; 9 positions match TRBD2. Trimming removed 3 bases from V and 1 base from J; junction bases left unmatched: 7. Germline CDR1 MNHNY, CDR2 SVGAGI (reference sequence). CDR3 length equals 16 residues.

The chain is built from TRBV7-9 and TRBJ2-6, with TRBD1 identical over 8 bases. Germline-derived CDR1 and CDR2 are SEHNR and FQNEAQ (reference sequence). The V gene end was trimmed by 5 bases and the J gene end by 0 bases; junction bases not matched to a gene: 6. The CDR3 totals 17 residues. CDR3 nucleotides: TGTGCCAGCAGCACTGACAGGGGACCCTCTGGGGCCAACGTCCTGACTTTC. Translated, it gives CASSTDRGPSGANVLTF.

V is TRBV4-2 and J is TRBJ1-1, with D possibly TRBD1 on 6 matching bases. Germline loops: CDR1 LGHNA, CDR2 YNFKEQ. The CDR3 sequence is 16 residues long. Trimming took off 2 bases at V and 4 bases at J, with 17 bases between the two ends. The CDR3 DNA sequence: TGTGCCAGCAGCCAAAACATCGTAACCAGGGGCACTGAAGCTTTCTTT. Translating gives CASSQNIVTRGTEAFF.

V usage is TRBV7-3 and J usage is TRBJ2-7, with 8 bases matching TRBD2. CDR1 and CDR2 (germline): SGHTA, FQGTGA. The CDR3 sequence is 15 residues long. The ends lost 5 bases at V and 6 bases at J; junction bases unmatched: 12. In DNA form, the CDR3 reads TGTGCCAGCAGCCGTGGACTAGCCGGAGAGGGCGAGCAGTACTTC. It yields the protein CASSRGLAGEGEQYF.

The chain uses TRBV7-9 and TRBJ2-2, with 11 bases matching TRBD2. Germline assignment: CDR1 SEHNR and CDR2 FQNEAQ (reference sequence). V was pared by 4 bases and J by 5 bases, with 3 bases of the junction left unmatched. The length of the CDR3 is 15 residues. The CDR3 DNA follows: TGTGCCAGCAGCTCCGGGACTAGCGGTACCGGGGAGCTGTTTTTT. It specifies CASSSGTSGTGELFF.

The genes are TRBV27 and TRBJ2-1; the match to TRBD1 covers 10 bases. The CDR3 runs to 14 residues. The junction had 4 bases not matched to a gene; V was cut back by 5 bases and J by 6 bases. The germline V gene has CDR1 MNHEY and CDR2 SMNVEV (reference sequence). Here the CDR3 reads CASSLGTGVNEQFF. The CDR3 DNA reads TGTGCCAGCAGTCTTGGGACAGGGGTCAATGAGCAGTTCTTC.

The chain carries TRBV27 and TRBJ2-7; TRBD2 agrees at 7 bases. This CDR3 has 17 amino acids. V lost 0 bases, J lost 2 bases, and 10 bases stayed unmatched. Germline CDR1 and CDR2: MNHEY and SMNVEV (reference sequence). CDR3 DNA sequence: TGTGCCAGCAGTTTATCCTCCCCGGGGAGCGGGACCTACGAGCAGTACTTC. This translates into CASSLSSPGSGTYEQYF.

The chain has TRBV4-2 and TRBJ2-7; D might be TRBD2 (6 bases). V was trimmed by 1 base and J by 4 bases, leaving 14 bases between them. The CDR3 contains 15 residues. Germline-derived CDR1 and CDR2 are LGHNA and YNFKEQ. DNA for the CDR3: TGTGCCAGCAGCCAAGGGGAGTGGGGGGTATACGAGCAGTACTTC. This gives the protein CASSQGEWGVYEQYF.

This clone showed up just once. The chain is built from TRBV28 and TRBJ2-1; 7 nucleotides agree with TRBD1. Germline CDR1 and CDR2: MDHEN and SYDVKM. The CDR3 consists of 15 residues. V lost 7 bases and J lost 0; bases outside the gene matches: 6. CDR3 coding DNA: TGTGCCAGCACTCTACAGGGGACCTCCTACAATGAGCAGTTCTTC. Its protein product is CASTLQGTSYNEQFF. Together with reference TRBV28 and TRBJ2-1, the CDR3 gives the full variable domain: DVKVTQSSRYLVKRTGEKVFLECVQDMDHENMFWYRQDPGLGLRLIYFSYDVKMKEKGDIPEGYSVSREKKERFSLILESASTNQTSMYLCASTLQGTSYNEQFFGPGTRLTVL.

This clone was observed a few times. The chain links TRBV7-9 to TRBJ1-2; D gene unclear. The V gene lost 7 bases and the J gene lost 8 bases, with 14 bases spanning the gap. The CDR3 totals 12 residues. Germline CDR1 SEHNR, CDR2 FQNEAQ (reference sequence). The CDR3 spells CASTGDTEGYTF. The CDR3 DNA reads as TGTGCCAGCACCGGAGATACGGAAGGCTACACCTTC. The full variable domain, completed using reference TRBV7-9 and TRBJ1-2, is DTGVSQNPRHKITKRGQNVTFRCDPISEHNRLYWYRQTLGQGPEFLTYFQNEAQLEKSRLLSDRFSAERPKGSFSTLEIQRTEQGDSAMYLCASTGDTEGYTFGSGTRLTVV.

The chain couples TRBV19 to TRBJ2-3; D uncertain. Germline CDR1 reads LNHDA; CDR2 reads SQIVND (reference sequence). V was pared by 3 bases and J by 4 bases, with 14 bases between. This CDR3 is built from 15 residues. The CDR3 reads CASSIGASASDTQYF. The CDR3 DNA follows: TGTGCCAGTAGTATCGGAGCCTCGGCGTCAGATACGCAGTATTTT.

This sequence joins TRBV4-1 and TRBJ2-1, with TRBD2 as a possible D gene (5 bases). The V end lost 4 bases, the J end lost 3 bases, and 10 bases lay between the germline ends. The germline V gene has CDR1 MGHRA and CDR2 YSYEKL. There are 14 residues in the CDR3. The CDR3 DNA sequence: TGCGCCAGCAGCCCGGACTCGAACTACAATGAGCAGTTCTTC. Its protein is CASSPDSNYNEQFF.

The chain joins TRBV27 to TRBJ1-6; 7 bases fit TRBD1. Germline V lookup: CDR1 MNHEY, CDR2 SMNVEV (reference sequence). Trimming removed 5 bases from V and 14 bases from J; junction bases left unmatched: 12. This CDR3 region has 14 residues. CDR3 DNA sequence: TGTGCCAGCAGTACAGGGACAGCCTTATCCACCCTCCACTTT. This gives the protein CASSTGTALSTLHF.

J is TRBJ1-1 and V is TRBV5-6; D is uncertain. There are 11 residues in the CDR3. V lost 0 bases and J lost 4, with 1 base in between. Germline V CDR1 and CDR2: SGHDT, YYEEEE. The CDR3: CASSLATEAFF. The CDR3 DNA sequence: TGTGCCAGCAGCTTGGCCACTGAAGCTTTCTTT.

This clone was counted a single time. This chain uses TRBV9 with TRBJ2-1, with 8 bases identical to TRBD2. The junction had 5 bases not matched to a gene; V was cut back by 3 bases and J by 3 bases. This CDR3 spans 15 amino acids. Germline CDR1 and CDR2: SGDLS and YYNGEE. CDR3 region: CASSASGRGYNEQFF. DNA for the CDR3: TGTGCCAGCAGCGCGAGCGGGAGAGGCTACAATGAGCAGTTCTTC. The full variable domain, in which reference TRBV9 and TRBJ2-1 provide the parts outside the CDR3, is DSGVTQTPKHLITATGQRVTLRCSPRSGDLSVYWYQQSLDQGLQFLIQYYNGEERAKGNILERFSAQQFPDLHSELNLSSLELGDSALYFCASSASGRGYNEQFFGPGTRLTVL.

The chain uses TRBV4-3 and TRBJ2-1; no clear D. V was trimmed by 0 bases and J by 4 bases, leaving 13 bases between them. This CDR3 region has 16 residues. Germline CDR1 and CDR2: LGHNA and YSLEER. CDR3 residues: CASSQDPALRYNEQFF. As DNA, the CDR3 is TGCGCCAGCAGCCAAGATCCGGCGTTGCGGTACAATGAGCAGTTCTTC.

V gene TRBV7-9 combines with J gene TRBJ1-6; D remains ambiguous. Deletions cut 7 bases from V and 0 bases from J, with 10 bases between. Germline assignment: CDR1 SEHNR and CDR2 FQNEAQ (reference sequence). The CDR3 runs 15 residues. The CDR3 region is CASKLGSSYNSPLHF. CDR3 sequence (DNA): TGTGCCAGCAAGCTGGGAAGCTCCTATAATTCACCCCTCCACTTT. Filled out from reference TRBV7-9 and TRBJ1-6, the complete variable domain reads DTGVSQNPRHKITKRGQNVTFRCDPISEHNRLYWYRQTLGQGPEFLTYFQNEAQLEKSRLLSDRFSAERPKGSFSTLEIQRTEQGDSAMYLCASKLGSSYNSPLHFGNGTRLTVT.

V gene TRBV4-2 combines with J gene TRBJ1-3; D is uncertain. Germline V gene data show CDR1 as LGHNA and CDR2 as YNFKEQ. The germline V and J ends were trimmed by 0 bases and 0 bases, with 9 bases remaining between them. There are 16 residues in the CDR3. Here the CDR3 DNA reads TGTGCCAGCAGCCAAGATAGCCATCCCTCTGGAAACACCATATATTTT. This sequence encodes CASSQDSHPSGNTIYF.

This clone was observed a few times. This chain uses TRBV4-1 with TRBJ1-1; D is possibly TRBD1 (6 bases). Germline CDR1 reads MGHRA; CDR2 reads YSYEKL. The CDR3 has 16 amino acids. V was pared by 4 bases and J by 2 bases, with 17 bases between. Here the CDR3 reads CASSPLQGQGNTEAFF. The CDR3, as DNA: TGCGCCAGCAGCCCCTTACAGGGTCAAGGCAACACTGAAGCTTTCTTT.